This T cell receptor (beta chain) was identified during a study of blood T cell repertoires in COVID-19. Study-level information: COVID-19 samples collected from the United States, Italy and Spain covered acute and convalescent phases. Sources were T cells, B-cell-depleted T cells, or PBMCs; the material itself was cDNA or gDNA.

Germline assignment: CDR1 SEHNR and CDR2 FQNEAQ (reference sequence). V lost 2 bases, J lost 0 bases, and 11 bases lay in between. The CDR3 has 16 amino acids. In the original workflow: Nucleated cell counts were estimated from reference gene primer amplification. Repertoires were generated with immunoSEQ multiplex PCR, while TCRdb's copy carries only in-frame clones and drops some. That table is the source of V, J and clone size, and D and trimming were worked out from the DNA. The sample has around 140,000 clones; less than 80% are singletons. The sequence was collected from a woman of 80 years or more with active or convalescent COVID-19. The sample taken for sequencing was peripheral blood. This chain links TRBV7-9 with TRBJ1-5; D unclear. The DNA of the CDR3 is TGTGCCAGCAGCTTATTTGTCCCAGATAGCAATCAGCCCCAGCATTTT. It codes for CASSLFVPDSNQPQHF. Looking up the rest from reference TRBV7-9 and TRBJ1-5 gives the full variable domain: DTGVSQNPRHKITKRGQNVTFRCDPISEHNRLYWYRQTLGQGPEFLTYFQNEAQLEKSRLLSDRFSAERPKGSFSTLEIQRTEQGDSAMYLCASSLFVPDSNQPQHFGDGTRLSIL.